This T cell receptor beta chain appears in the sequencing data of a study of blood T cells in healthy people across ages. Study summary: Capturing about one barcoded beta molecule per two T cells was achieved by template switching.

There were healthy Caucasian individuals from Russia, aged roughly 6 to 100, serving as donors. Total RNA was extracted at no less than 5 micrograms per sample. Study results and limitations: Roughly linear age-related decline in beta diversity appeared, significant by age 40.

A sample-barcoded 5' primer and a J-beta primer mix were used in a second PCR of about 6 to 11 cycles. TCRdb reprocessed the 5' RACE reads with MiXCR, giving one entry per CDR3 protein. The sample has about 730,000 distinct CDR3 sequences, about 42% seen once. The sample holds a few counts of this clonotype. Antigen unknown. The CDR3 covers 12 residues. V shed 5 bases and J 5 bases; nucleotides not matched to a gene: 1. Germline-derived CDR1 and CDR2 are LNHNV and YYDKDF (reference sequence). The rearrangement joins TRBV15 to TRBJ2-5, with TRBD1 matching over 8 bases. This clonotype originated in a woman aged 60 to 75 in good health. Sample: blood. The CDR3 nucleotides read TGTGCCACCAGCCGGACAGGGGAGACCCAGTACTTC. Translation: CATSRTGETQYF. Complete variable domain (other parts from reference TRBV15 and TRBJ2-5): DAMVIQNPRYQVTQFGKPVTLSCSQTLNHNVMYWYQQKSSQAPKLLFHYYDKDFNNEADTPDNFQSRRPNTSFCFLDIRSPGLGDTAMYLCATSRTGETQYFGPGTRLLVL.